A selection of T cell receptor beta chains follows, all from one sample in a study of blood T cell repertoires in COVID-19. Assay used: immunoSEQ multiplex PCR; TCRdb lists only in-frame clones, some missing. The sample yields 150,000 or so clones, less than 95% seen once. The specimen sequenced was peripheral blood. Receptor source: a man in his forties or fifties with acute or convalescent COVID-19. Each CDR3 is given with its conserved first and last residue. Fields, in order: clone size, CDR3 length, D gene, J gene, V gene, CDR3 DNA, CDR3 protein. D genes are given only for firm matches. Size tells how often a clone was seen (once, few, many) or the class of an expanded clone, and some rows leave it out.

>-|14|-|TRBJ1-1|TRBV10-1
TGCGCCAGCAGTGAGTCTTTCGGTCCAGGGGTAGCTTTCTTT
CASSESFGPGVAFF
>-|14|TRBD1|TRBJ2-7|TRBV5-1
TGCGCCAGCAGCTTGACAGGGGGCTGGTACGAGCAGTACTTC
CASSLTGGWYEQYF
>-|15|-|TRBJ2-1|TRBV5-1
TGCGCCAGCAGCTTCACTGACAGTTCCTACAATGAGCAGTTCTTC
CASSFTDSSYNEQFF
>-|14|TRBD1|TRBJ1-5|TRBV6-5
TGTGCCAGCAGACACAGGGGAAGCAATCAGCCCCAGCATTTT
CASRHRGSNQPQHF
>-|15|-|TRBJ1-4|TRBV4-1
TGCGCCAGCAGCCAAGAAATCCACAGTAATGAAAAACTGTTTTTT
CASSQEIHSNEKLFF
>-|13|TRBD1|TRBJ1-1|TRBV6-2/TRBV6-3
TGTGCCAGCAGTATCCGACAGGGAATAAAGGCTTTCTTT
CASSIRQGIKAFF
>-|16|-|TRBJ1-5|TRBV6-1
TGTGCCAGCAGTGAGTATGGTCCAGGGGGCAATCAGCCCCAGCATTTT
CASSEYGPGGNQPQHF
>-|14|-|TRBJ1-6|TRBV6-5
TGTGCCAGCAATGCGGGCCCCCTCGGGTCACCCCTCCACTTT
CASNAGPLGSPLHF
>-|19|-|TRBJ1-6|TRBV21-1
TGTGCCAGCAGCAAAGCTCCGATCCCGGGTGGTTCCTATAATTCACCCCTCCACTTT
CASSKAPIPGGSYNSPLHF
>-|13|-|TRBJ2-3|TRBV28
TGTGCCAGCAGTTTAGGAGGGGAACGCACGCAGTATTTT
CASSLGGERTQYF
>-|15|TRBD2|TRBJ2-3|TRBV28
TGTGCCAGCAGCCTAGCGGACCGCAACACAGATACGCAGTATTTT
CASSLADRNTDTQYF
>-|17|-|TRBJ1-4|TRBV5-1
TGCGCCAGCAGCTCGGATCCCGGGACTTACCGGGGTGAAAAACTGTTTTTT
CASSSDPGTYRGEKLFF
>-|14|-|TRBJ2-7|TRBV4-2
TGTGCCAGCAGCGCCCGGGACACGTTCTACGAGCAGTACTTC
CASSARDTFYEQYF
>-|13|TRBD1|TRBJ2-7|TRBV5-4
TGTGCCAGCAGCTCCCCGGGACAGGGTACTCAGTACTTC
CASSSPGQGTQYF
>-|13|-|TRBJ1-6|TRBV30
TGTGCCTGGGTTGGGACTCGGGGATCACCCCTCCACTTT
CAWVGTRGSPLHF
>-|15|-|TRBJ1-3|TRBV5-5
TGTGCCAGCAGCTTGGCCTGGGGCGCTGGAAACACCATATATTTT
CASSLAWGAGNTIYF
>-|18|-|TRBJ2-2|TRBV19
TGTGCCAGTAGTATAGATCAGCGGCAGGCCACGAACACCGGGGAGCTGTTTTTT
CASSIDQRQATNTGELFF
>-|18|-|TRBJ1-5|TRBV18
TGTGCCAGCTCACCCTTCGCTTCCACTCATTATAGCAATCAGCCCCAGCATTTT
CASSPFASTHYSNQPQHF
>-|14|-|TRBJ1-1|TRBV9
TGTGCCAGCAGCCCGCGGGGGGGAAAGACTGAAGCTTTCTTT
CASSPRGGKTEAFF
>once|16|-|TRBJ1-5|TRBV19
TGTGCCAGTAGTAGTCGGGGGGGACTGGGCAATCAGCCCCAGCATTTT
CASSSRGGLGNQPQHF